These 26 T cell receptor beta chains originate from one sample sequenced in a study of blood T cell repertoires in COVID-19. Clones were read by immunoSEQ multiplex PCR, and TCRdb kept only the in-frame ones, dropping some. There are some 78,000 clones in the sample; roughly 90% occur only once, and 3.5% to 5% lies in the top ten. Sample: peripheral blood. All receptors come from a woman aged 80 or over with active or convalescent COVID-19.

This chain uses TRBV11-2 with TRBJ1-5, with 8 bases fitting TRBD1. The V and J ends lost 5 bases and 7 bases, in that order; junction bases with no gene match: 4. This CDR3 is 13 amino acids long. The germline gives CDR1 SGHAT, CDR2 FQNNGV. For the CDR3, the DNA is TGTGCCAGCAGCACGGGACAGGCCCAGCCCCAGCATTTT. Protein: CASSTGQAQPQHF. The full variable domain, rest sourced from reference TRBV11-2 and TRBJ1-5, is EAGVAQSPRYKIIEKRQSVAFWCNPISGHATLYWYQQILGQGPKLLIQFQNNGVVDDSQLPKDRFSAERLKGVDSTLKIQPAKLEDSAVYLCASSTGQAQPQHFGDGTRLSIL.

The chain couples TRBV18 to TRBJ1-2; a weak D match, TRBD1 (5 bases). Germline V gives CDR1 KGHSH, CDR2 LQKENI. This CDR3 comprises 14 residues. Trimming stripped 5 bases from V and 6 bases from J, with 16 bases between. The CDR3 sequence is CASSSLQVENGYTF. Here the CDR3 DNA reads TGTGCCAGCTCATCACTACAGGTTGAGAATGGCTACACCTTC.

The chain joins TRBV19 to TRBJ1-5; 9 bases fit TRBD1. Germline V gives CDR1 LNHDA, CDR2 SQIVND (reference sequence). This CDR3 contains 14 residues. V was clipped by 8 bases and J by 3 bases; unmatched bases: 5. The CDR3 DNA reads as TGTGCCAGTGCTGACAGGGGGTTCAATCAGCCCCAGCATTTT. It translates to CASADRGFNQPQHF.

The chain carries TRBV4-1 and TRBJ2-1; possible D gene TRBD1, 7 bases. CDR1 is MGHRA, CDR2 YSYEKL, per germline. This CDR3 is 16 amino acids long. Trimming left V 3 bases short and J 4 bases short, with 16 bases between. DNA of the CDR3: TGCGCCAGCAGCCAGGATGACAGGGACTTTTACAATGAGCAGTTCTTC. This gives the protein CASSQDDRDFYNEQFF.

This clone has a handful of counts. V usage is TRBV7-8 and J usage is TRBJ2-1, with 7 bases fitting TRBD2. Germline V CDR1 and CDR2: SGHVS, FQNEAQ. V shed 1 base and J 6 bases; nucleotides not matched to a gene: 9. The CDR3 runs 16 residues. The CDR3 reads CASSLEGLKFFNEQFF. The CDR3 coding sequence is TGTGCCAGCAGCTTAGAGGGACTAAAGTTTTTCAATGAGCAGTTCTTC.

The DNA of the CDR3 is TGTGCCAGCAGTTCCCTAGCGGGAGGGACTACCTACAATGAGCAGTTCTTC. This encodes CASSSLAGGTTYNEQFF. This rearrangement joins TRBV28 to TRBJ2-1; TRBD2 agrees at 12 bases. The germline gives CDR1 MDHEN, CDR2 SYDVKM. Losses at the gene ends were 4 bases for V and 2 bases for J; bases not matched to a gene: 6. This CDR3 has 17 residues.

The table lists this clone with a count of one. V and J are TRBV9 and TRBJ1-4, with D possibly TRBD1 on 6 matching bases. Germline CDR1 SGDLS, CDR2 YYNGEE. This CDR3 is 13 amino acids long. Between the trimmed V and J ends, which lost 3 bases and 7 bases, there was a span of 10 bases. CDR3 loop: CASSEGVGEKLFF. As DNA, the CDR3 is TGTGCCAGCAGCGAGGGGGTGGGTGAAAAACTGTTTTTT.

The chain links TRBV7-6 to TRBJ1-6; 10 nucleotides line up with TRBD1. This CDR3 is built from 15 residues. Trimming at V came to 5 bases and at J to 6 bases, leaving 4 bases not matched to a gene. CDR1 is SGHVS, CDR2 FNYEAQ, per germline. The CDR3 protein is CASSARDRGNSPLHF. The CDR3 nucleotides are TGTGCCAGCAGCGCCCGGGACAGGGGTAATTCACCCCTCCACTTT. Variable domain in full (rest from reference TRBV7-6 and TRBJ1-6): GAGVSQSPRYKVTKRGQDVALRCDPISGHVSLYWYRQALGQGPEFLTYFNYEAQQDKSGLPNDRFSAERPEGSISTLTIQRTEQRDSAMYRCASSARDRGNSPLHFGNGTRLTVT.

The chain is built from TRBV2 and TRBJ1-2; D not resolved. The CDR3 consists of 13 residues. The ends were cut back, 2 bases at V and 2 bases at J, with 6 bases in the middle. Germline lookup yields CDR1 SNHLY and CDR2 FYNNEI. The CDR3 sequence: CASSEYSNYGYTF. For the CDR3, the DNA is TGTGCCAGCAGTGAATACAGCAACTATGGCTACACCTTC. Complete variable domain (other parts from reference TRBV2 and TRBJ1-2): EPEVTQTPSHQVTQMGQEVILRCVPISNHLYFYWYRQILGQKVEFLVSFYNNEISEKSEIFDDQFSVERPDGSNFTLKIRSTKLEDSAMYFCASSEYSNYGYTFGSGTRLTVV.

The chain carries TRBV9 and TRBJ2-3; 11 nucleotides match TRBD2. J was trimmed by 4 bases and V by 0 bases; bases with no gene match: 4. CDR3 length: 16 amino acids. Germline V gene sequence: CDR1 SGDLS, CDR2 YYNGEE. CDR3 in amino acids: CASSVELAGASDTQYF. In DNA, the CDR3 is TGTGCCAGCAGCGTAGAACTAGCGGGAGCCTCAGATACGCAGTATTTT.

This CDR3 reads CASSLGPLGGIRETQYF. The DNA for the CDR3 is TGTGCCAGCAGCTTAGGCCCTCTGGGGGGGATCCGGGAGACCCAGTACTTC. The rearrangement joins TRBV7-9 to TRBJ2-5; 7 positions agree with TRBD2. This CDR3 is 17 amino acids long. V dropped 1 base and J dropped 5; count of bases not matched to a gene: 13. The germline CDR1 and CDR2 sequences are SEHNR and FQNEAQ (reference sequence).

This chain connects TRBV28 to TRBJ2-7; the match to TRBD2 covers 12 bases. Germline V gene lookup returns CDR1 MDHEN and CDR2 SYDVKM. V gave up 6 bases and J gave up 2 bases; unmatched junction bases: 8. This CDR3 contains 16 residues. The CDR3 nucleotides are TGTGCCAGCAGCCCCTATAGGACTAGCGGGACCTACGAGCAGTACTTC. Its translation: CASSPYRTSGTYEQYF.

The chain's CDR3 is CASSEEGLAGGTQYF. CDR3 sequence (DNA): TGTGCCAGCAGTGAAGAGGGACTAGCGGGAGGGACCCAGTACTTC. The genes are TRBV6-1 and TRBJ2-5; TRBD2 aligns across 15 bases. Germline values: CDR1 MNHNS, CDR2 SASEGT. This CDR3 comprises 15 residues. After removal of 1 base from V and 7 bases from J, the junction contained 1 base not matched to a gene.

The chain uses TRBV28 and TRBJ1-1; D may be TRBD1 (5 bases). CDR3 length equals 14 residues. CDR1 and CDR2 (germline): MDHEN, SYDVKM. V was cut by 8 bases and J by 1 base, with 14 bases left in between. CDR3 residues: CASRAWGENTEAFF. DNA of the CDR3: TGTGCCAGCCGTGCTTGGGGGGAGAACACTGAAGCTTTCTTT.

As DNA, the CDR3 is TGTGCCAGCAGCTTATCCCAGAATCAGCCCCAGCATTTT. Amino acid sequence: CASSLSQNQPQHF. The V gene is TRBV7-2, the J gene TRBJ1-5; D is undetermined. This CDR3 has 13 amino acids. CDR1 and CDR2 (germline): SGHTA, FQGNSA. V was trimmed by 2 bases and J by 4 bases, leaving 6 bases between them.

This clone occurred once. V and J are TRBV19 and TRBJ1-4, with D possibly matching TRBD1 (6 bases). This CDR3 region has 15 residues. V gave up 1 base and J gave up 5 bases, with 11 bases separating them. Germline V CDR1 and CDR2: LNHDA, SQIVND (reference sequence). The DNA for the CDR3 is TGTGCCAGTAGTATAGCTCCAGGGGTAAATGAAAAACTGTTTTTT. Its translation: CASSIAPGVNEKLFF.

The V call is TRBV28, the J call TRBJ2-2; D ambiguous. Germline V CDR1 and CDR2: MDHEN, SYDVKM. This CDR3 spans 14 amino acids. Trimming removed 6 bases from V and 6 bases from J, with 14 bases in between. CDR3: CASRSPSPAGELFF. CDR3 DNA sequence: TGTGCCAGCAGATCCCCATCCCCGGCCGGGGAGCTGTTTTTT.

The V call is TRBV15, the J call TRBJ1-1; D is uncertain. Germline values: CDR1 LNHNV, CDR2 YYDKDF (reference sequence). The ends were cut back, 4 bases at V and 8 bases at J, with 11 bases in the middle. There are 12 residues in the CDR3. CDR3 residues: CATSTGLGEAFF. The DNA for the CDR3 is TGTGCCACCAGCACCGGACTCGGCGAAGCTTTCTTT.

Concerning this clone itself: A junction end diverges from the germline sequence, so it may reflect a read error. This sequence joins TRBV7-7 and TRBJ2-5, with 7 bases that match TRBD1. Germline CDR1 is SSHAT and CDR2 is FNYEAQ (reference sequence). The CDR3 consists of 13 residues. CDR3 protein: CASSPTGEETQYF. The CDR3 DNA reads as TGTGCTAGCAGCCCAACAGGGGAAGAGACCCAGTACTTC.

The gene calls are TRBV6-5 and TRBJ2-1; 8 bases line up with TRBD2. Germline V gives CDR1 MNHEY, CDR2 SVGAGI. J gave up 8 bases and V 6 bases, and 6 bases lay outside the gene matches. The CDR3 loop spans 13 amino acids. CDR3 in DNA: TGTGCCAGCAGGGTACTAGCGGACCATGAGCAGTTCTTC. This sequence encodes CASRVLADHEQFF.

The chain has TRBV28 and TRBJ2-7, with a tentative D call TRBD2 (5 bases). V lost 5 bases and J lost 4, with 9 bases in between. The germline V gene has CDR1 MDHEN and CDR2 SYDVKM. The CDR3 spans 12 residues. CDR3: CASSEGLYEQYF. DNA for the CDR3: TGTGCCAGCAGTGAAGGACTGTACGAGCAGTACTTC.

This clone was seen more than once but under ten times. The chain combines TRBV5-4 with TRBJ2-5; weak D call: TRBD1 (6 bases). V lost 4 bases and J lost 5, with 18 bases in between. The CDR3 has 15 residues. Per the germline V gene, CDR1 is SGHNT and CDR2 is YYREEE (reference sequence). The CDR3 region has the DNA TGTGCCAGCAGCAAAGGGGGATCAGCTGCGGAGACCCAGTACTTC. Translating gives CASSKGGSAAETQYF.

This rearrangement joins TRBV18 to TRBJ1-4, with D maybe TRBD1 (5 bases). The V end was cut by 1 base, the J end by 8 bases, with 11 bases between. This CDR3 region has 14 residues. Looked up from germline, CDR1 is KGHSH and CDR2 is LQKENI. The CDR3 bases are TGTGCCAGCTCACCACAACAGGTTGGAGAAAAACTGTTTTTT. The encoded protein is CASSPQQVGEKLFF.

The V and J genes are TRBV6-5 and TRBJ2-5; TRBD2 matches 9 bases. The ends lost 6 bases at V and 4 bases at J; junction bases unmatched: 6. CDR1 is MNHEY and CDR2 is SVGAGI in the germline V gene. This CDR3 has 14 residues. The DNA of the CDR3 is TGTGCCAGCAGGCGGGGACTAGCTTTAGAGACCCAGTACTTC. Amino acid sequence: CASRRGLALETQYF.

The chain links TRBV12-5 to TRBJ1-2, with D perhaps TRBD1 (6 bases). Between the trimmed V and J ends, which lost 8 bases and 1 base, there was a span of 17 bases. CDR1 is LGHNT, CDR2 FRNRAP, per germline. The CDR3 totals 15 residues. CDR3 nucleotide sequence: TGTGCTAGTCACCCGCCCAACAGGGTTAACTATGGCTACACCTTC. Translated, it gives CASHPPNRVNYGYTF.

The V and J genes are TRBV28 and TRBJ2-3, with 9 bases aligning to TRBD2. The CDR3 sequence is 16 residues long. After removal of 0 bases from V and 2 bases from J, the junction contained 3 bases not matched to a gene. Germline loops: CDR1 MDHEN, CDR2 SYDVKM. Here the CDR3 reads CASSLWASGTTDTQYF. DNA for the CDR3: TGTGCCAGCAGTTTATGGGCTAGCGGGACCACAGATACGCAGTATTTT.